This paragraph reports one T cell receptor (beta chain). This sample is part of a study of cytomegalovirus exposure and HLA in healthy donors. Deletions cut 5 bases from V and 7 bases from J, with 21 bases between. CDR1 is MNHNY and CDR2 is SVGAGI in the germline V gene (reference sequence). The CDR3 sequence is 15 residues long. PCR was performed using 60 Vbeta and 13 Jbeta primers. The repertoire was sequenced with immunoSEQ multiplex PCR; TCRdb's copy has only in-frame clones and lacks some. The sample has around 87,000 clones, 81% seen once. The source material was PBMCs. The rearrangement uses TRBV6-6 and TRBJ2-7; a weak D match, TRBD2 (5 bases). The TCR was taken from a girl aged 2-10 years in good health and CMV-seropositive. CDR3 nucleotide sequence: TGTGCCAGCAGTAACGGGAACTGGCGTCTGGGTGAGCAGTACTTC. It specifies CASSNGNWRLGEQYF.